The source of this T cell receptor (beta chain) is a study of blood T cell repertoires in COVID-19. Original handling: Reference gene primer amplification in the assay estimated nucleated cell counts. The assay was immunoSEQ multiplex PCR, and TCRdb's table has in-frame clones only and misses some. That table furnishes V, J and clone size, whereas the DNA furnished D and trimming. Among 160,000 or so clones, around 80% were seen once, and the ten largest hold approximately 8.4%. This clone was seen a handful of times. Trimming at V came to 0 bases and at J to 2 bases, leaving 4 bases not matched to a gene. Looked up from germline, CDR1 is ENHRY and CDR2 is SYGVKD. There are 16 residues in the CDR3.

The clonotype originates from a woman aged 45 to 65 who had recovered from COVID-19. The J gene is TRBJ2-4, the V gene TRBV10-3, with 7 bases that match TRBD2. The sequencing input was PBMCs or T cells enriched from blood (not recorded which). CDR3 region: CAISESGRGSKNIQYF. CDR3 DNA: TGTGCCATCAGTGAGTCTGGGAGGGGATCCAAAAACATTCAGTACTTC.